Listed below are T cell receptor beta chains from one sample, sequenced in a study of shared clonotypes between healthy human individuals. The repertoire was sequenced with immunoSEQ multiplex PCR; TCRdb's copy has only in-frame clones and lacks some. The data contain under 1 million clones, roughly 96% of them seen just once; the ten biggest clones take up about 0.21%. Sequencing was carried out using naive CD8+ T cells sorted from blood. These TCRs come from a man aged 25-40 years in good health. Each CDR3 is given with its conserved first and last residue. Each record gives: D gene, V gene, J gene, clone size, CDR3 protein, CDR3 DNA. A D gene is named only where the DNA matches it firmly. Some rows mark clone size as missing; the rest say once, few, many or name a class of expanded clone.

d_call: .; v_call: TRBV7-9; j_call: TRBJ2-3; clone_size: .; cdr3_aa: CASSKLADTQYF; cdr3_nt: TGTGCCAGCAGCAAACTAGCAGATACGCAGTATTTT
d_call: .; v_call: TRBV10-3; j_call: TRBJ2-1; clone_size: .; cdr3_aa: CAISEQTPYNEQFF; cdr3_nt: TGTGCCATCAGTGAGCAGACCCCATACAATGAGCAGTTCTTC
d_call: .; v_call: TRBV7-9; j_call: TRBJ2-2; clone_size: .; cdr3_aa: CASSDGDTNTGELFF; cdr3_nt: TGTGCCAGCAGTGATGGGGATACGAACACCGGGGAGCTGTTTTTT
d_call: TRBD1; v_call: TRBV2; j_call: TRBJ1-5; clone_size: .; cdr3_aa: CASSGTGGINQPQHF; cdr3_nt: TGTGCCAGCAGCGGAACAGGGGGCATCAATCAGCCCCAGCATTTT
d_call: .; v_call: TRBV28; j_call: TRBJ2-5; clone_size: .; cdr3_aa: CASSPRDSLSETQYF; cdr3_nt: TGTGCCAGCAGTCCACGCGACAGTTTGTCGGAGACCCAGTACTTC
d_call: .; v_call: TRBV7-2; j_call: TRBJ2-1; clone_size: once; cdr3_aa: CASSPGLAGNEQFF; cdr3_nt: TGTGCCAGCAGCCCGGGGCTAGCAGGAAATGAGCAGTTCTTC
d_call: TRBD2; v_call: TRBV28; j_call: TRBJ2-4; clone_size: .; cdr3_aa: CASSPSGRAPVKNIQYF; cdr3_nt: TGTGCCAGCAGTCCTAGCGGGAGGGCCCCAGTCAAAAACATTCAGTACTTC
d_call: .; v_call: TRBV5-1; j_call: TRBJ1-1; clone_size: .; cdr3_aa: CASSLAVQAGEAFF; cdr3_nt: TGCGCCAGCAGCTTGGCCGTACAGGCTGGTGAAGCTTTCTTT
d_call: .; v_call: TRBV27; j_call: TRBJ1-5; clone_size: once; cdr3_aa: CASSLRRGGDQPQHF; cdr3_nt: TGTGCCAGCAGTTTGCGGCGGGGTGGTGATCAGCCCCAGCATTTT
d_call: TRBD1; v_call: TRBV7-8; j_call: TRBJ2-2; clone_size: .; cdr3_aa: CASIHRGQGIGELFF; cdr3_nt: TGTGCCAGCATCCACCGGGGACAGGGGATCGGGGAGCTGTTTTTT
d_call: TRBD1; v_call: TRBV28; j_call: TRBJ1-2; clone_size: .; cdr3_aa: CASSRLVGTDYYGYTF; cdr3_nt: TGTGCCAGCAGTCGCTTGGTGGGGACAGATTACTATGGCTACACCTTC
d_call: TRBD2; v_call: TRBV7-2; j_call: TRBJ2-7; clone_size: .; cdr3_aa: CASSASGRAFYEQYF; cdr3_nt: TGTGCCAGCAGCGCTAGCGGGAGGGCTTTCTACGAGCAGTACTTC
d_call: .; v_call: TRBV27; j_call: TRBJ1-2; clone_size: .; cdr3_aa: CASRKGAGAQGYTF; cdr3_nt: TGTGCCAGCAGGAAAGGGGCAGGGGCGCAGGGCTACACCTTC
d_call: .; v_call: TRBV7-6; j_call: TRBJ2-1; clone_size: .; cdr3_aa: CASSLAMTTYNEQFF; cdr3_nt: TGTGCCAGCAGCTTAGCGATGACTACCTACAATGAGCAGTTCTTC
d_call: .; v_call: TRBV27; j_call: TRBJ2-7; clone_size: .; cdr3_aa: CASSIGAADEQYF; cdr3_nt: TGTGCCAGCAGTATTGGGGCAGCCGACGAGCAGTACTTC
d_call: .; v_call: TRBV9; j_call: TRBJ2-2; clone_size: .; cdr3_aa: CASSRNTGELFF; cdr3_nt: TGTGCCAGTAGTAGAAACACCGGGGAGCTGTTTTTT
d_call: TRBD2; v_call: TRBV27; j_call: TRBJ2-2; clone_size: .; cdr3_aa: CTSRLAGGTGELFF; cdr3_nt: TGTACCAGTCGACTAGCGGGAGGAACTGGGGAGCTGTTTTTT
d_call: TRBD2; v_call: TRBV5-4; j_call: TRBJ2-7; clone_size: .; cdr3_aa: CASSLFGREVPNEQYF; cdr3_nt: TGTGCCAGCAGCTTGTTCGGGCGGGAGGTTCCCAACGAGCAGTACTTC
d_call: .; v_call: TRBV7-9; j_call: TRBJ2-1; clone_size: once; cdr3_aa: CASRRGGIYNEQFF; cdr3_nt: TGTGCCAGCAGACGAGGCGGGATCTACAATGAGCAGTTCTTC
d_call: TRBD1; v_call: TRBV29-1; j_call: TRBJ1-2; clone_size: .; cdr3_aa: CSVEYRGSGYGYTF; cdr3_nt: TGCAGCGTTGAGTACAGGGGCTCCGGGTATGGCTACACCTTC
d_call: .; v_call: TRBV15; j_call: TRBJ2-4; clone_size: .; cdr3_aa: CATSSTRDYKLAKNIQYF; cdr3_nt: TGTGCCACCAGCAGTACGCGTGACTATAAACTAGCCAAAAACATTCAGTACTTC
d_call: .; v_call: TRBV9; j_call: TRBJ2-2; clone_size: .; cdr3_aa: CASSPGANTGELFF; cdr3_nt: TGTGCCAGCAGCCCCGGCGCGAACACCGGGGAGCTGTTTTTT
d_call: .; v_call: TRBV5-4; j_call: TRBJ2-2; clone_size: .; cdr3_aa: CASSLGAGELFF; cdr3_nt: TGTGCCAGCAGCTTGGGGGCCGGGGAGCTGTTTTTT
d_call: .; v_call: TRBV5-1; j_call: TRBJ2-7; clone_size: .; cdr3_aa: CASSLDGQIYEQYF; cdr3_nt: TGCGCCAGCAGCTTGGATGGACAGATCTACGAGCAGTACTTC
d_call: TRBD1; v_call: TRBV7-9; j_call: TRBJ1-6; clone_size: .; cdr3_aa: CASSSPGQGGSPLHF; cdr3_nt: TGTGCCAGCAGCTCCCCGGGACAGGGGGGCTCACCCCTCCACTTT
d_call: .; v_call: TRBV7-9; j_call: TRBJ2-3; clone_size: .; cdr3_aa: CASSLENPTDTQYF; cdr3_nt: TGTGCCAGCAGCTTAGAAAACCCGACAGATACGCAGTATTTT
d_call: .; v_call: TRBV19; j_call: TRBJ1-5; clone_size: .; cdr3_aa: CASSITGEGQPQHF; cdr3_nt: TGTGCCAGTAGTATAACGGGGGAAGGTCAGCCCCAGCATTTT
d_call: .; v_call: TRBV11-2; j_call: TRBJ2-1; clone_size: .; cdr3_aa: CASSWDNEQFF; cdr3_nt: TGTGCCAGCAGCTGGGACAATGAGCAGTTCTTC
d_call: .; v_call: TRBV5-1; j_call: TRBJ1-1; clone_size: .; cdr3_aa: CASSYVGVAFF; cdr3_nt: TGCGCCAGCAGCTACGTAGGGGTCGCTTTCTTT
d_call: TRBD2; v_call: TRBV7-9; j_call: TRBJ2-2; clone_size: once; cdr3_aa: CASSLLGLANTGELFF; cdr3_nt: TGTGCCAGCAGCTTATTAGGACTAGCGAACACCGGGGAGCTGTTTTTT
d_call: TRBD1; v_call: TRBV5-5; j_call: TRBJ2-7; clone_size: once; cdr3_aa: CASTRTGSSYEQYF; cdr3_nt: TGTGCCAGCACCCGGACAGGGAGCTCCTACGAGCAGTACTTC
d_call: .; v_call: TRBV5-4; j_call: TRBJ2-1; clone_size: .; cdr3_aa: CASSHVGDEQFF; cdr3_nt: TGTGCCAGCAGCCACGTTGGGGATGAGCAGTTCTTC
d_call: .; v_call: TRBV19; j_call: TRBJ1-5; clone_size: .; cdr3_aa: CASSIDGSPNQPQHF; cdr3_nt: TGTGCCAGTAGTATAGACGGGAGCCCAAATCAGCCCCAGCATTTT
d_call: .; v_call: TRBV7-8; j_call: TRBJ2-5; clone_size: .; cdr3_aa: CASSLGTLEETQYF; cdr3_nt: TGTGCCAGCAGCTTAGGCACGCTAGAAGAGACCCAGTACTTC
d_call: .; v_call: TRBV10-2; j_call: TRBJ2-2; clone_size: .; cdr3_aa: CASSESGRGNTGELFF; cdr3_nt: TGCGCCAGCAGTGAGTCCGGCAGGGGGAACACCGGGGAGCTGTTTTTT
d_call: TRBD2; v_call: TRBV28; j_call: TRBJ2-1; clone_size: .; cdr3_aa: CASRMGLAGYNEQFF; cdr3_nt: TGTGCCAGCAGAATGGGGCTAGCGGGTTACAATGAGCAGTTCTTC
d_call: TRBD1; v_call: TRBV2; j_call: TRBJ1-2; clone_size: once; cdr3_aa: CASSTRDREGYTF; cdr3_nt: TGTGCCAGCAGTACACGGGACAGGGAGGGCTACACCTTC
d_call: TRBD2; v_call: TRBV5-6; j_call: TRBJ2-1; clone_size: .; cdr3_aa: CASSRGGSSYNEQFF; cdr3_nt: TGTGCCAGCAGCCGGGGAGGGAGCTCCTACAATGAGCAGTTCTTC
d_call: TRBD1; v_call: TRBV15; j_call: TRBJ2-7; clone_size: .; cdr3_aa: CATSDQGAGGEQYF; cdr3_nt: TGTGCCACCAGTGACCAGGGGGCGGGTGGCGAGCAGTACTTC
d_call: TRBD1; v_call: TRBV19; j_call: TRBJ1-2; clone_size: .; cdr3_aa: CASSVYGTGLGYVF; cdr3_nt: TGTGCCAGTAGTGTATACGGGACAGGGCTAGGCTACGTCTTC
d_call: TRBD2; v_call: TRBV28; j_call: TRBJ2-3; clone_size: .; cdr3_aa: CASSWAGGPPDTQYF; cdr3_nt: TGTGCCAGCAGTTGGGCGGGAGGGCCACCAGATACGCAGTATTTT
d_call: .; v_call: TRBV4-1; j_call: TRBJ2-2; clone_size: .; cdr3_aa: CASSQETGQVMANTGELFF; cdr3_nt: TGCGCCAGCAGCCAAGAAACAGGGCAGGTTATGGCGAACACCGGGGAGCTGTTTTTT
d_call: TRBD1; v_call: TRBV5-4; j_call: TRBJ2-6; clone_size: .; cdr3_aa: CASSMTGNGSGANVLTF; cdr3_nt: TGTGCCAGCAGCATGACAGGGAATGGGTCCGGGGCCAACGTCCTGACTTTC
d_call: .; v_call: TRBV2; j_call: TRBJ1-2; clone_size: .; cdr3_aa: CASNLKVGYGYTF; cdr3_nt: TGTGCCAGCAATTTGAAGGTGGGCTATGGCTACACCTTC
d_call: TRBD2; v_call: TRBV13; j_call: TRBJ2-1; clone_size: .; cdr3_aa: CASSPRIAGHNEQFF; cdr3_nt: TGTGCCAGCAGCCCCCGGATAGCGGGACACAATGAGCAGTTCTTC
d_call: TRBD2; v_call: TRBV27; j_call: TRBJ2-7; clone_size: .; cdr3_aa: CASSIGTSGRDEQYF; cdr3_nt: TGTGCCAGCAGTATCGGGACTAGCGGGAGAGACGAGCAGTACTTC
d_call: .; v_call: TRBV7-9; j_call: TRBJ2-4; clone_size: .; cdr3_aa: CATDELAKNIQYF; cdr3_nt: TGTGCCACCGATGAACTAGCCAAAAACATTCAGTACTTC
d_call: .; v_call: TRBV9; j_call: TRBJ2-7; clone_size: few; cdr3_aa: CASSVADTAYEQYF; cdr3_nt: TGTGCCAGCAGCGTAGCTGACACAGCCTACGAGCAGTACTTC
d_call: .; v_call: TRBV28; j_call: TRBJ2-7; clone_size: .; cdr3_aa: CASTNYRGYEQYF; cdr3_nt: TGTGCCAGCACCAATTACCGAGGGTACGAGCAGTACTTC
d_call: TRBD1; v_call: TRBV7-2; j_call: TRBJ1-1; clone_size: .; cdr3_aa: CASSLVGGQVNTEAFF; cdr3_nt: TGTGCCAGCAGCTTAGTTGGGGGACAGGTAAATACTGAAGCTTTCTTT
d_call: .; v_call: TRBV7-8; j_call: TRBJ2-1; clone_size: once; cdr3_aa: CASSLSLSSYNEQFF; cdr3_nt: TGTGCCAGCAGCTTGAGTTTGAGCTCCTACAATGAGCAGTTCTTC
d_call: .; v_call: TRBV7-9; j_call: TRBJ2-4; clone_size: .; cdr3_aa: CASSWTIAKNIQYF; cdr3_nt: TGTGCCAGCAGCTGGACTATAGCCAAAAACATTCAGTACTTC
d_call: .; v_call: TRBV7-2; j_call: TRBJ2-1; clone_size: .; cdr3_aa: CASSLVSDSYNEQFF; cdr3_nt: TGTGCCAGCAGCTTAGTCTCGGACAGCTACAATGAGCAGTTCTTC
d_call: TRBD2; v_call: TRBV11-2; j_call: TRBJ2-7; clone_size: .; cdr3_aa: CASSLGTSDYEQYF; cdr3_nt: TGTGCCAGCAGCCTCGGGACTAGCGACTACGAGCAGTACTTC
d_call: .; v_call: TRBV2; j_call: TRBJ1-1; clone_size: once; cdr3_aa: CASSEPTREAFF; cdr3_nt: TGTGCCAGCAGTGAACCGACACGGGAAGCTTTCTTT